The 21 T cell receptor beta chains presented below share a single source sample, sequenced in a study of regulatory T cells in long-lasting Graves disease. Time point meaning: newly diagnosed GD, antithyroid drugs for less than 3 months. With RNA extracted from PBMCs as input, the TCR library was made. According to the study, TCR beta libraries were built with iRepertoire HTBI primers and CDR3-region Arm-PCR. TCRdb recomputed calls from the multiplex PCR reads with MiXCR, one row per CDR3 protein. The profile shows 530,000 or so distinct CDR3 sequences, about 16% of them singletons. This sample was also put to use in a study of T cells in Graves' hyperthyroidism and ophthalmopathy.

The starting material was peripheral blood mononuclear cells (PBMCs), obtained at new diagnosis, from a patient treated with antithyroid drugs. Receptors originate from a man aged 18 to 30 with Graves disease.

At least ten counts were recorded for this clonotype. The chain couples TRBV2 to TRBJ2-1, with a tentative D call TRBD1 (5 bases). The germline V and J ends were trimmed by 5 bases and 8 bases, with 16 bases remaining between them. Per germline, CDR1 SNHLY and CDR2 FYNNEI. The CDR3 contains 14 residues. The CDR3 spells CASSNTRASDEQFF. DNA of the CDR3: TGTGCCAGCAGTAATACCAGGGCATCCGATGAGCAGTTCTTC.

This clonotype showed up just a few times. The rearrangement links TRBV7-3 to TRBJ1-2; D is perhaps TRBD1 (6 bases). The germline V gene has CDR1 SGHTA and CDR2 FQGTGA. The germline V and J ends were trimmed by 5 bases and 8 bases, with 12 bases remaining between them. This CDR3 spans 12 amino acids. The CDR3 DNA reads as TGTGCCAGCAGCCCAGCCCAGGGGGGCTACACCTTC. This sequence encodes CASSPAQGGYTF.

Only a few counts were recorded for this clonotype. The chain links TRBV27 to TRBJ1-2; D is perhaps TRBD1 (6 bases). The germline V and J ends were trimmed by 5 bases and 7 bases, with 14 bases remaining between them. This CDR3 contains 13 residues. Looked up from germline, CDR1 is MNHEY and CDR2 is SMNVEV (reference sequence). CDR3 protein: CASSPQGMGGYTF. The CDR3 DNA is TGTGCCAGCAGTCCACAGGGAATGGGTGGCTACACCTTC.

The chain is built from TRBV27 and TRBJ1-2; TRBD1 matches 7 bases. This CDR3 is built from 11 residues. Germline V gene data show CDR1 as MNHEY and CDR2 as SMNVEV (reference sequence). After removal of 10 bases from V and 8 bases from J, the junction contained 7 bases not matched to a gene. The CDR3: CAKGAPRGYTF. The CDR3 DNA reads TGTGCCAAGGGGGCGCCTAGAGGCTACACCTTC.

The V call is TRBV30, the J call TRBJ2-4; 8 nucleotides line up with TRBD2. CDR3 length: 16 residues. From germline, CDR1 is GTSNPN and CDR2 SVGIG (reference sequence). The J segment lost 5 bases and the V segment lost 0 bases, leaving 9 bases of the junction unmatched. CDR3 region: CAWSVPAGDKENIQYF. In nucleotides, the CDR3 is TGTGCCTGGAGTGTGCCAGCGGGAGACAAGGAAAACATTCAGTACTTC.

This clonotype was recorded at least ten times. This chain uses TRBV5-1 with TRBJ1-1; TRBD1 is a possible D gene (5 bases). Germline V lookup: CDR1 SGHRS, CDR2 YFSETQ. The CDR3 has 15 amino acids. The V end was cut by 4 bases, the J end by 4 bases, with 17 bases between. DNA for the CDR3: TGCGCCAGCAGCCCCGTGACGGGTGGGACCACTGAAGCTTTCTTT. Its translation is CASSPVTGGTTEAFF.

This clonotype was detected only a few times. This chain connects TRBV2 to TRBJ1-4; D perhaps matches TRBD1 (5 bases). Germline V gives CDR1 SNHLY, CDR2 FYNNEI. The ends were cut back, 6 bases at V and 5 bases at J, with 13 bases in the middle. The CDR3 has 14 amino acids. The DNA for the CDR3 is TGTGCCAGCAGCCGGTGGGGGGTAAATGAAAAACTGTTTTTT. Translating gives CASSRWGVNEKLFF. Together with reference TRBV2 and TRBJ1-4, the CDR3 gives the full variable domain: EPEVTQTPSHQVTQMGQEVILRCVPISNHLYFYWYRQILGQKVEFLVSFYNNEISEKSEIFDDQFSVERPDGSNFTLKIRSTKLEDSAMYFCASSRWGVNEKLFFGSGTQLSVL.

In DNA form, the CDR3 reads TGCGCCAGCAGCCAAGAGAGGGTGGTCGACTATGGCTACACCTTC. It specifies CASSQERVVDYGYTF. The chain carries TRBV4-1 and TRBJ1-2, with unresolved D. The germline V gene encodes CDR1 MGHRA and CDR2 YSYEKL. This CDR3 contains 15 residues. V was trimmed by 0 bases and J by 3 bases, leaving 11 bases between them.

The gene calls are TRBV6-2 or TRBV6-3 and TRBJ1-4; no firm D call. Deletions cut 5 bases from V and 7 bases from J, with 8 bases between. The CDR3 loop spans 12 amino acids. Germline CDR1 and CDR2: MNHEY and SVGEGT. CDR3 loop: CASSEVSEKLFF. DNA of the CDR3: TGTGCCAGCAGTGAAGTTAGTGAAAAACTGTTTTTT.

This clonotype was counted a few times. V usage is TRBV7-8 and J usage is TRBJ1-5; D is possibly TRBD1 (5 bases). Germline lookup yields CDR1 SGHVS and CDR2 FQNEAQ. V was shortened by 5 bases and J by 5 bases, with 13 bases between the two germline ends. CDR3 length: 14 amino acids. The CDR3 nucleotides read TGTGCCAGCAGCCGTCTCCGGGACGATCAGCCCCAGCATTTT. As protein: CASSRLRDDQPQHF.

This rearrangement joins TRBV12-5 to TRBJ2-1; TRBD1 agrees at 9 bases. CDR1 and CDR2 from the germline V gene are LGHNT and FRNRAP. The CDR3 covers 15 residues. Losses at the gene ends were 3 bases for V and 5 bases for J; bases not matched to a gene: 5. CDR3 loop: CASGFTGGLNNEQFF. The CDR3 DNA follows: TGTGCTAGTGGTTTTACAGGGGGCTTGAACAATGAGCAGTTCTTC.

The chain couples TRBV3-1 to TRBJ2-6; perhaps D is TRBD1 or TRBD2 (5 bases each). This CDR3 has 16 residues. Deletions cut 5 bases from V and 0 bases from J, with 11 bases between. Germline-derived CDR1 and CDR2 are LGHDT and YNNKEL (reference sequence). As DNA, the CDR3 is TGTGCCAGCAGCGCCCGGGGCCACTCTGGGGCCAACGTCCTGACTTTC. This encodes CASSARGHSGANVLTF.

The table lists this clonotype with many counts. The chain couples TRBV20-1 to TRBJ2-7; 16 positions match TRBD2. This CDR3 contains 16 residues. Germline V gene sequence: CDR1 DFQATT, CDR2 SNEGSKA (reference sequence). J lost 4 bases, V lost 5 bases, and 8 bases had no gene match. CDR3 loop: CSASTGTSGRGYEQYF. CDR3 DNA: TGCAGTGCTTCAACCGGGACTAGCGGGAGGGGGTACGAGCAGTACTTC.

This clonotype was observed at least ten times. The gene calls are TRBV18 and TRBJ1-6; D call uncertain. V lost 6 bases and J lost 11, with 14 bases in between. Per germline, CDR1 KGHSH and CDR2 LQKENI. This CDR3 is 13 amino acids long. The CDR3 reads CASSPDPPAPLHF. In DNA, the CDR3 is TGTGCCAGCTCGCCAGACCCGCCCGCACCCCTCCACTTT. The variable domain in full, completed from reference TRBV18 and TRBJ1-6, reads NAGVMQNPRHLVRRRGQEARLRCSPMKGHSHVYWYRQLPEEGLKFMVYLQKENIIDESGMPKERFSAEFPKEGPSILRIQQVVRGDSAAYFCASSPDPPAPLHFGNGTRLTVT.

V is TRBV27 and J is TRBJ1-5, with D possibly matching TRBD1 (6 bases). This CDR3 has 14 amino acids. Per germline, CDR1 MNHEY and CDR2 SMNVEV (reference sequence). V was cut by 8 bases and J by 1 base, with 12 bases left in between. CDR3 coding DNA: TGTGCCAGCGGGTTTACAGGGAGCAATCAGCCCCAGCATTTT. This gives the protein CASGFTGSNQPQHF.

The V gene is TRBV13, the J gene TRBJ2-1; 12 bases agree with TRBD2. This CDR3 region has 17 residues. The V gene's germline CDR1 is PRHDT and CDR2 FYEKMQ (reference sequence). Trimming at V came to 4 bases and at J to 6 bases, leaving 10 bases not matched to a gene. CDR3: CASSSGLAGSRSNEQFF. The CDR3, as DNA: TGTGCCAGCAGCTCCGGACTAGCGGGAAGTCGTAGCAATGAGCAGTTCTTC.

This chain links TRBV9 with TRBJ2-7; 8 bases align to TRBD2. The CDR3 runs to 15 residues. The J segment lost 5 bases and the V segment lost 0 bases, leaving 7 bases of the junction unmatched. From germline, CDR1 is SGDLS and CDR2 YYNGEE. CDR3 region: CASSVGAGGGNEQYF. In DNA form, the CDR3 reads TGTGCCAGCAGCGTAGGGGCGGGAGGAGGGAACGAGCAGTACTTC.

In its sample, this clonotype was seen many times. The chain joins TRBV20-1 to TRBJ2-7; 7 nucleotides align to TRBD2. CDR1 and CDR2 from the germline V gene are DFQATT and SNEGSKA (reference sequence). The J segment lost 2 bases and the V segment lost 4 bases, leaving 11 bases of the junction unmatched. The length of the CDR3 is 15 residues. The CDR3 loop is CSAIPPTRETYEQYF. The CDR3 coding sequence is TGCAGTGCTATCCCCCCTACGCGGGAGACCTACGAGCAGTACTTC.

This clonotype appeared many times. This chain uses TRBV27 with TRBJ1-5; D uncertain. CDR1 is MNHEY, CDR2 SMNVEV, per germline (reference sequence). Trimming cost V 5 bases and J 2 bases, with 16 bases left between them. CDR3 size: 16 residues. CDR3 sequence (DNA): TGTGCCAGCAGTCCCCGGACCCTCTGGGGCAATCAGCCCCAGCATTTT. As protein: CASSPRTLWGNQPQHF.

This clonotype was detected ten times or more. The rearrangement joins TRBV4-1 to TRBJ1-2; possible D gene TRBD1, 6 bases. Germline V lookup: CDR1 MGHRA, CDR2 YSYEKL. Trimming stripped 8 bases from V and 3 bases from J, with 16 bases between. The CDR3 extends over 14 amino acids. CDR3 nucleotide sequence: TGCGCCAGCCGCGGGGGCAGGGGCCACTATGGCTACACCTTC. The encoded protein is CASRGGRGHYGYTF.

This chain uses TRBV29-1 with TRBJ2-5, with 9 bases identical to TRBD2. CDR3 length: 15 amino acids. Germline values: CDR1 SQVTM, CDR2 ANQGSEA. The V segment lost 4 bases and the J segment 2 bases; nucleotides outside the gene matches: 8. CDR3 coding DNA: TGCAGCGTTGGGGTGCGGGAGGGCCGTCAAGAGACCCAGTACTTC. Protein: CSVGVREGRQETQYF.